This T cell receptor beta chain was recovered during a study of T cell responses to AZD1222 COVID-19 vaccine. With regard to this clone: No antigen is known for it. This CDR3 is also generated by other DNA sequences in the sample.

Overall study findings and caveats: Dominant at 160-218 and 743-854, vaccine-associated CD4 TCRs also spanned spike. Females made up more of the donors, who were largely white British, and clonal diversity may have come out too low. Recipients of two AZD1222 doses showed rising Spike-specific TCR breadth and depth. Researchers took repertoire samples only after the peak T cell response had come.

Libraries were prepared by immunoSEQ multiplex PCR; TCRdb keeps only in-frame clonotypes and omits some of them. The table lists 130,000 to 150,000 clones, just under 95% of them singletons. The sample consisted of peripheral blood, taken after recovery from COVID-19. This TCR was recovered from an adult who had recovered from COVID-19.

CDR3 nucleotide sequence: TGTGCCAGCAGCTTAGGCAGTCAGCCCCAGCATTTT. This translates into CASSLGSQPQHF. The rearrangement links TRBV7-9 to TRBJ1-5; no definite D call. V was shortened by 1 base and J by 6 bases, with 4 bases between the two germline ends. Germline V gene lookup returns CDR1 SEHNR and CDR2 FQNEAQ (reference sequence). The CDR3 consists of 12 residues.